This T cell receptor beta chain is drawn from a study of cytomegalovirus exposure and HLA in healthy donors. The study ran its PCR with 60 Vbeta and 13 Jbeta primers. TCRdb's copy holds only in-frame clones and misses some; the assay was immunoSEQ multiplex PCR. The sample shows some 120,000 clones, roughly 78% of them seen only once. Of note for this clone: Antigen specificity is unknown.

Notes on the study in general: Per a later analysis, HLA-associated TCR beta chains showed more clonal expansion than other, equally common TCR beta chains.

V lost 7 bases, J lost 4 bases, and 13 bases lay in between. This CDR3 has 13 residues. Germline V gives CDR1 MDHEN, CDR2 SYDVKM. The sequencing input was PBMCs. This chain uses TRBV28 with TRBJ1-1; D call uncertain. The receptor comes from a woman aged 40 to 50 in good health and CMV-seronegative. The CDR3 coding sequence is TGTGCCAGCACCCCAGTCTCTCTCACTGAAGCTTTCTTT. Translation gives CASTPVSLTEAFF.